Listed below are T cell receptor beta chains from one sample, sequenced in a study of blood T cell repertoires in COVID-19. Assay: immunoSEQ multiplex PCR; the TCRdb copy retains only in-frame clones and omits some. The data hold roughly 220,000 clones, with 70% to 85% observed a single time. The sample comprised PBMCs or T cells enriched from blood (not recorded which). These receptors all stem from a woman aged 40 to 49 with acute COVID-19. Both conserved end residues are part of each CDR3. Each record gives: J gene, D gene, V gene, CDR3 DNA, CDR3 protein. The D gene is left open where the match is weak.

TRBJ1-6	NA	TRBV30	TGTGCCTGGAGTGTTTTGTCGGGGAGTCGTAATTCACCCCTCCACTTT	CAWSVLSGSRNSPLHF
TRBJ2-1	TRBD1	TRBV7-9	TGTGCCAGCAGCTTAGACCCGGGACAGGGTAGCTCCTACAATGAGCAGTTCTTC	CASSLDPGQGSSYNEQFF
TRBJ2-7	TRBD2	TRBV6-5	TGTGCCAGCTTCACCCTAGCGGGAGGGCAGTACGAGCAGTACTTC	CASFTLAGGQYEQYF
TRBJ2-5	NA	TRBV2	TGTGCCAGCACCAGGGGAGTCGGCGAGACCCAGTACTTC	CASTRGVGETQYF
TRBJ1-6	NA	TRBV14	TGTGCCAGCAGCCAAGACCACAACGTTTCACCCCTCCACTTT	CASSQDHNVSPLHF
TRBJ2-7	TRBD1	TRBV6-5	TGTGCCAGCAGTCCCGAACGACAGGGCTACGAGCAGTACTTC	CASSPERQGYEQYF
TRBJ1-2	TRBD1	TRBV11-1	TGTGCCAGCAGCTCCGGACAGGAACGGGGCTACACCTTC	CASSSGQERGYTF
TRBJ2-5	TRBD1	TRBV9	TGTGCCAGCAGCGTGAGCGGGACAGGGATTCAAGAGACCCAGTACTTC	CASSVSGTGIQETQYF
TRBJ2-6	NA	TRBV30	TGTGCCTGGGCCCAACAGGGATCCTTCTCTGGGGCCAACGTCCTGACTTTC	CAWAQQGSFSGANVLTF
TRBJ2-7	TRBD1	TRBV7-2	TGTGCCAGCAGCGCCTTGACAGGGGGCGAGCAGTACTTC	CASSALTGGEQYF
TRBJ2-7	TRBD2	TRBV7-9	TGTGCCAGCAGCTTACCACTAGCGGGGGGGCTGTCCTACGAGCAGTACTTC	CASSLPLAGGLSYEQYF
TRBJ1-1	NA	TRBV15	TGTGCCACCAGTAATCGGGGGGGGTACACTGAAGCTTTCTTT	CATSNRGGYTEAFF
TRBJ1-4	NA	TRBV12-3/TRBV12-4	TGTGCCAGCGGGGCCTCAACTAATGAAAAACTGTTTTTT	CASGASTNEKLFF
TRBJ2-1	TRBD2	TRBV29-1	TGCAGCGAACGACTAGCGGGTGACTACAATGAGCAGTTCTTC	CSERLAGDYNEQFF
TRBJ2-7	NA	TRBV19	TGTGCCAGTAGTATACGAGGGCGCCCCTACGAGCAGTACTTC	CASSIRGRPYEQYF
TRBJ2-5	TRBD2	TRBV18	TGTGCCAGCTCACCAGGGCTAGCGGGAGTCTGGGAGACCCAGTACTTC	CASSPGLAGVWETQYF
TRBJ1-5	NA	TRBV30	TGTGCCTGGAGTGAGAACAGTTACAATCAGCCCCAGCATTTT	CAWSENSYNQPQHF